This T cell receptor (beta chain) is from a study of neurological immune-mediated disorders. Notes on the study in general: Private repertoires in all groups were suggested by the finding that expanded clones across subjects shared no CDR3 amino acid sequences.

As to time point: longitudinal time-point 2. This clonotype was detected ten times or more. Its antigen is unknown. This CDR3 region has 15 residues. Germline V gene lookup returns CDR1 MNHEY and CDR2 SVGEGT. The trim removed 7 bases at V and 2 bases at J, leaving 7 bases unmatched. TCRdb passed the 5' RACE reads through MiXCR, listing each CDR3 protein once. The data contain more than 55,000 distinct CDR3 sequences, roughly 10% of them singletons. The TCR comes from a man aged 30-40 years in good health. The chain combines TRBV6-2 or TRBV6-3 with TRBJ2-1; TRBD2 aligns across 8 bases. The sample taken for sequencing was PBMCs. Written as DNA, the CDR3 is TGTGCCAGCACGATCTCTAGCGGGCCCTACAATGAGCAGTTCTTC. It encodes CASTISSGPYNEQFF.